This is a list of T cell receptor beta chains from one sample in a study of metastatic and nonmetastatic thyroid tumors. TCRdb re-called clones from the PCR reads using MiXCR. The sample lists 43,000 or so clones; about 15% were seen once. The sample comprised blood. The receptors were sampled from a female donor with papillary thyroid cancer or a benign thyroid nodule (not recorded which). Some clones in this sample may be carry-over from other donors' samples. CDR3s include the opening cysteine and the closing phenylalanine or tryptophan. D genes are given only for firm matches. Expanded clones get a size class; other rows say once, few or many, or leave the size out.

cdr3_nt: TGTGCCAGTAGTTATTCGACAGGGGGCCCAGATACGCAGTATTTT; cdr3_aa: CASSYSTGGPDTQYF; j_call: TRBJ2-3; clone_size: many; v_call: TRBV19; d_call: TRBD1
cdr3_nt: TGCAGTGCTAGGAAGGACCTAGCGCTCTACAATGAGCAGTTCTTC; cdr3_aa: CSARKDLALYNEQFF; j_call: TRBJ2-1; clone_size: many; v_call: TRBV20-1; d_call: NA
cdr3_nt: TGTGCCAGCAGTCTGGGGACAGGGGACAATGAGCAGTTCTTC; cdr3_aa: CASSLGTGDNEQFF; j_call: TRBJ2-1; clone_size: many; v_call: TRBV27; d_call: TRBD1
cdr3_nt: TGTGCCAGGAGCTTGACACCAGAGAGAACTGAAGCTTTCTTT; cdr3_aa: CARSLTPERTEAFF; j_call: TRBJ1-1; clone_size: NA; v_call: TRBV13; d_call: NA
cdr3_nt: TGCAGTGCCTGGGGGGACAGGGGATACGAGCAGTACTTC; cdr3_aa: CSAWGDRGYEQYF; j_call: TRBJ2-7; clone_size: NA; v_call: TRBV20-1; d_call: TRBD1
cdr3_nt: TGTGCCAGCAGTTACTCAGGGGGCAACACAGATACGCAGTATTTT; cdr3_aa: CASSYSGGNTDTQYF; j_call: TRBJ2-3; clone_size: medium-sized; v_call: TRBV6-5; d_call: TRBD1
cdr3_nt: TGTGCCAGCAGCGCTAGCGGGGCCTACAATGAGCAGTTCTTC; cdr3_aa: CASSASGAYNEQFF; j_call: TRBJ2-1; clone_size: NA; v_call: TRBV9; d_call: TRBD2
cdr3_nt: TGTGCCAGCAGTGGACAGGGGGTGTACAATGAGCAGTTCTTC; cdr3_aa: CASSGQGVYNEQFF; j_call: TRBJ2-1; clone_size: NA; v_call: TRBV6-1; d_call: TRBD1
cdr3_nt: TGTGCCAGCAGCTTTACACAGGGCTCACCCCTCCACTTT; cdr3_aa: CASSFTQGSPLHF; j_call: TRBJ1-6; clone_size: many; v_call: TRBV11-3; d_call: NA
cdr3_nt: TGCAGTGCTAGTCCGGACAGGGCGGCAGATACGCAGTATTTT; cdr3_aa: CSASPDRAADTQYF; j_call: TRBJ2-3; clone_size: many; v_call: TRBV20-1; d_call: TRBD1
cdr3_nt: TGTGCCAGCAGCTTAAGTGTCCTAGCCACTAGCACAGATACGCAGTATTTT; cdr3_aa: CASSLSVLATSTDTQYF; j_call: TRBJ2-3; clone_size: many; v_call: TRBV11-1; d_call: NA
cdr3_nt: TGTGCCACCAGCAAGGCCGGGACAGCATACGAGCAGTACTTC; cdr3_aa: CATSKAGTAYEQYF; j_call: TRBJ2-7; clone_size: many; v_call: TRBV15; d_call: TRBD1
cdr3_nt: TGTGCCAGCAGCTCCCTGGTAGCCTTAGATACGCAGTATTTT; cdr3_aa: CASSSLVALDTQYF; j_call: TRBJ2-3; clone_size: many; v_call: TRBV7-9; d_call: NA
cdr3_nt: TGCGCCCCCCCCAGCCCCAATGAAAAACTGTTTTTT; cdr3_aa: CAPPSPNEKLFF; j_call: TRBJ1-4; clone_size: many; v_call: TRBV10-2; d_call: NA
cdr3_nt: TGTGCCACCAGTGAGTTGACAGGAGGAGACACAGATACGCAGTATTTT; cdr3_aa: CATSELTGGDTDTQYF; j_call: TRBJ2-3; clone_size: many; v_call: TRBV24-1; d_call: NA
cdr3_nt: TGTGCCAGCACCCCCCTTGGGGGGGGGCAGTACTTC; cdr3_aa: CASTPLGGGQYF; j_call: TRBJ2-7; clone_size: NA; v_call: TRBV3-1; d_call: TRBD2
cdr3_nt: TGCGCCAGCAGCTTGGGTCAACTTGGCGGGAACACTGAAGCTTTCTTT; cdr3_aa: CASSLGQLGGNTEAFF; j_call: TRBJ1-1; clone_size: many; v_call: TRBV5-1; d_call: NA
cdr3_nt: TGTGCCAGCAGCCGTACGACAGGGTGTAACGTCGAGCAGTACTTC; cdr3_aa: CASSRTTGCNVEQYF; j_call: TRBJ2-7; clone_size: NA; v_call: TRBV7-9; d_call: TRBD1